These T cell receptor beta chains were read from a single sample in a study of T cells after yellow fever vaccination. TCRdb independently ran MiXCR on the 5' RACE reads; one entry per CDR3 protein. The sample carries tens of thousands of distinct CDR3 sequences, less than 6.5% recorded once. Sequences were derived from CD8+ T cells sorted from PBMCs, sampled 10 days after the yellow fever booster vaccination. These receptors were collected from a man younger than 40 who received the YFV17D yellow fever vaccine. The CDR3 runs from the conserved cysteine through the conserved F or W. A D gene is named only where the DNA matches it firmly. Clone size is given as once, few, many, or a class for an expanded clone.

j_call | clone_size | v_call | d_call | cdr3_aa | cdr3_nt
TRBJ2-7 | many | TRBV12-3/TRBV12-4 | TRBD2 | CASSQYGRDYEQYF | TGTGCCAGCAGTCAGTACGGGAGGGATTACGAGCAGTACTTC
TRBJ1-2 | many | TRBV29-1 | TRBD1 | CSVGTGGVNNGYTF | TGCAGCGTGGGGACAGGGGGTGTAAACAATGGCTACACCTTC
TRBJ2-7 | many | TRBV14 | . | CASSQDYSYEQYF | TGTGCCAGCAGCCAGGACTACTCCTACGAGCAGTACTTC
TRBJ2-2 | many | TRBV27 | . | CASSVAYEHTGELFF | TGTGCCAGCAGTGTCGCCTACGAGCACACCGGGGAGCTGTTTTTT
TRBJ2-1 | many | TRBV27 | . | CASRGGDSYNEQFF | TGTGCCAGCAGAGGAGGGGACTCCTACAATGAGCAGTTCTTC
TRBJ2-1 | many | TRBV29-1 | . | CSVERDRNEQFF | TGCAGCGTTGAAAGGGACCGCAATGAGCAGTTCTTC
TRBJ2-1 | many | TRBV4-3 | . | CASSPLGAGVSSYNEQFF | TGCGCCAGCAGCCCCCTGGGGGCGGGAGTAAGTTCCTACAATGAGCAGTTCTTC
TRBJ1-4 | many | TRBV28 | . | CASSILDGGGREKLFF | TGTGCCAGCAGTATCTTGGACGGGGGCGGTAGAGAAAAACTGTTTTTT
TRBJ1-5 | many | TRBV5-1 | . | CASSPTGHNQPQHF | TGCGCCAGCAGCCCCACAGGGCACAATCAGCCCCAGCATTTT
TRBJ2-1 | many | TRBV30 | . | CAWSTGTPQQDEQFF | TGTGCCTGGAGTACTGGGACCCCTCAGCAGGATGAGCAGTTCTTC
TRBJ2-1 | many | TRBV9 | . | CASSARSSGAFYNEQFF | TGTGCCAGCAGCGCCCGATCCAGCGGAGCCTTCTACAATGAGCAGTTCTTC
TRBJ2-5 | many | TRBV15 | . | CATSMWGNQETQYF | TGTGCCACCAGTATGTGGGGGAACCAAGAGACCCAGTACTTC